The entry below gives a single T cell receptor (beta chain) sequence along with its context. Antigen specificity is unknown. The sample belongs to a study of T cell repertoires in cytomegalovirus infection. Study-wide background: Recently identified HLA-C-restricted and well-studied HLA-B-restricted CMV epitopes were used. Public TCR beta signatures indicated both CMV infection and matching HLA type.

CDR3 length equals 14 residues. Trimming stripped 0 bases from V and 2 bases from J, with 9 bases between. From germline, CDR1 is SGHRS and CDR2 YFSETQ. TCRdb passed the reads through MiXCR, listing each CDR3 protein once. This table has about 89,000 distinct CDR3 sequences, 29% appearing once. The chain couples TRBV5-1 to TRBJ2-7; D may be TRBD1 (5 bases). This sequence originates from a human donor in good health (CMV status not recorded). Some clones in this sample may be carry-over from other donors' samples. Sequencing was performed on CD8+ T cells from cultured PBMCs, taken from culture after CMV antigen stimulation. CDR3 amino acids: CASSLEGAPYEQYF. In nucleotides, the CDR3 is TGCGCCAGCAGCTTGGAAGGGGCCCCCTACGAGCAGTACTTC. The full variable domain, completed using reference TRBV5-1 and TRBJ2-7, is KAGVTQTPRYLIKTRGQQVTLSCSPISGHRSVSWYQQTPGQGLQFLFEYFSETQRNKGNFPGRFSGRQFSNSRSEMNVSTLELGDSALYLCASSLEGAPYEQYFGPGTRLTVT.